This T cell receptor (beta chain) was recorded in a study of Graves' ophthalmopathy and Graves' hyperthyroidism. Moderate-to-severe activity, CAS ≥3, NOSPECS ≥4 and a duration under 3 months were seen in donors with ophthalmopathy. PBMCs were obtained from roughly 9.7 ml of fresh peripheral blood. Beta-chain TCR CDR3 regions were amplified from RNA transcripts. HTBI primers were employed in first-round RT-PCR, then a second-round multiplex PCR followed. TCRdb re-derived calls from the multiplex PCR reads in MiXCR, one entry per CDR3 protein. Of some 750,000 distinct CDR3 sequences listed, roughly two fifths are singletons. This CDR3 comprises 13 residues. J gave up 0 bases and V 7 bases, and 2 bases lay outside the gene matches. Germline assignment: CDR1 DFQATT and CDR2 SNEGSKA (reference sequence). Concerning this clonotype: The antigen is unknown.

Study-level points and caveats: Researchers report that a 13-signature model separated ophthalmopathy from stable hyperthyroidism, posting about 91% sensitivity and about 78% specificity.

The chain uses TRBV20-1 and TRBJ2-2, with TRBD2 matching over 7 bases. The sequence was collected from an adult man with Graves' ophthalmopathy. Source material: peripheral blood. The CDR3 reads CSGSGTNTGELFF. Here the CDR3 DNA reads TGCAGTGGCAGCGGGACGAACACCGGGGAGCTGTTTTTT.